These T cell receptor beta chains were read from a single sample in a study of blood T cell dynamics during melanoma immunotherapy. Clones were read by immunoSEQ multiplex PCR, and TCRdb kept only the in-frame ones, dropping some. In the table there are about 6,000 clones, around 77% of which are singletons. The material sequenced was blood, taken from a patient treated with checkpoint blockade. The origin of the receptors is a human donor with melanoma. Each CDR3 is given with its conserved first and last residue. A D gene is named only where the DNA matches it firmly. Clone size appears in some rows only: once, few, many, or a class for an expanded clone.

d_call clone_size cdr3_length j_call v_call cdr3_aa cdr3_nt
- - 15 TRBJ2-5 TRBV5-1 CASSFIPGHQETQYF TGCGCCAGCAGCTTTATCCCAGGACACCAAGAGACCCAGTACTTC
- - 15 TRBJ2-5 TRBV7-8 CASSLGAERGETQYF TGTGCCAGCAGCTTAGGGGCAGAGCGAGGGGAGACCCAGTACTTC
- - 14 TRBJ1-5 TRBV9 CASSPRGGHQPQHF TGTGCCAGCAGCCCCCGGGGGGGCCATCAGCCCCAGCATTTT
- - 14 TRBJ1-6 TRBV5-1 CASSLERQDSPLHF TGCGCCAGCAGCTTGGAGAGACAGGATTCACCCCTCCACTTT
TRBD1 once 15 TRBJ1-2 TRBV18 CASSPPGTAYYGYTF TGTGCCAGCTCACCACCGGGGACAGCCTACTATGGCTACACCTTC
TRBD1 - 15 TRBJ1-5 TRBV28 CASSKRTGRGQPQHF TGTGCCAGCAGTAAGAGGACAGGGCGAGGACAGCCCCAGCATTTT
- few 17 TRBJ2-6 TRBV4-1 CASSQVGTRSGANVLTF TGCGCCAGCAGCCAAGTCGGCACCCGCTCTGGGGCCAACGTCCTGACTTTC
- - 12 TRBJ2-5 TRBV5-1 CASRSGAETQYF TGCGCCAGCAGAAGCGGAGCAGAGACCCAGTACTTC
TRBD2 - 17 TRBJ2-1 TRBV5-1 CASSSGLAGGGYNEQFF TGCGCCAGCAGCTCGGGACTAGCGGGGGGAGGGTACAATGAGCAGTTCTTC
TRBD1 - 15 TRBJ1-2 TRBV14 CASSQMTGPKYGYTF TGTGCCAGCAGCCAAATGACAGGGCCCAAATATGGCTACACCTTC
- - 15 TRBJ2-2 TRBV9 CASTAGPPSTGELFF TGTGCCAGCACCGCCGGGCCCCCCAGTACCGGGGAGCTGTTTTTT
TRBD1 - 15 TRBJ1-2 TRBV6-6 CASSYSGQGAGGYTF TGTGCCAGCAGTTACTCTGGACAGGGGGCGGGGGGCTACACCTTC
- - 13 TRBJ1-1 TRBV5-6 CASSFGGDTEAFF TGTGCCAGCAGCTTCGGGGGGGACACTGAAGCTTTCTTT
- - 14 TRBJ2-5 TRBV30 CAWSDTFLKETQYF TGTGCCTGGAGCGACACTTTCTTGAAAGAGACCCAGTACTTC
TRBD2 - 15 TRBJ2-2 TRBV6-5 CASKGGSGVTGELFF TGTGCCAGCAAAGGCGGGAGTGGCGTCACCGGGGAGCTGTTTTTT
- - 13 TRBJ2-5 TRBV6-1 CASRKINQETQYF TGTGCCAGCAGAAAGATTAATCAAGAGACCCAGTACTTC
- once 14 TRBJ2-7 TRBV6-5 CASSFSQSSYEQYF TGTGCCAGCAGTTTTAGCCAGAGCTCCTACGAGCAGTACTTC
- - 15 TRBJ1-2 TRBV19 CASTEESWGGDGYTF TGTGCCAGTACCGAGGAGAGCTGGGGAGGCGATGGCTACACCTTC
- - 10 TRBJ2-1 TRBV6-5 CASGPSRVFF TGTGCCAGCGGTCCGTCTAGGGTCTTCTTC
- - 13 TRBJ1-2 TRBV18 CASSPGFGYGYTF TGTGCCAGCTCACCAGGGTTTGGCTATGGCTACACCTTC
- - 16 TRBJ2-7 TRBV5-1 CASSLGGGQNLGEQYF TGCGCCAGCAGCTTGGGAGGGGGGCAAAACTTGGGTGAGCAGTACTTC
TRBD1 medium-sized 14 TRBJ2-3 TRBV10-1 CASSVGQITDTQYF TGCGCCAGCAGTGTGGGACAGATCACAGATACGCAGTATTTT
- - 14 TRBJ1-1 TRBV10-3 CAISERTGRTEAFF TGTGCCATCAGTGAGAGGACGGGACGTACTGAAGCTTTCTTT
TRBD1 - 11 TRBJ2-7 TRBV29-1 CSARQGKTQYF TGCAGCGCCCGACAGGGCAAGACACAGTACTTC
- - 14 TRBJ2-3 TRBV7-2 CASRSGTQTDTQYF TGTGCCAGCAGATCCGGGACACAGACAGATACGCAGTATTTT
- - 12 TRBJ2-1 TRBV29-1 CSVEEGGVKQFF TGCAGCGTTGAAGAAGGGGGGGTGAAGCAGTTCTTC
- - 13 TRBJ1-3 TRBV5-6 CASGTGSGNTIYF TGTGCCAGCGGGACGGGTTCTGGAAACACCATATATTTT
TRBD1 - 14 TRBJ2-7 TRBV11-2 CASSPGTGWYEQYF TGTGCCAGCAGCCCGGGGACAGGGTGGTACGAGCAGTACTTC
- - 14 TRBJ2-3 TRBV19 CASSIQRSTDTQYF TGTGCCAGTAGTATCCAGCGGAGCACAGATACGCAGTATTTT
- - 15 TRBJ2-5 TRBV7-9 CASSSKGPGAGEQYF TGTGCCAGCAGCTCGAAGGGTCCAGGGGCGGGAGAGCAGTACTTC
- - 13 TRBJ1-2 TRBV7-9 CASSLHINYGYTF TGTGCCAGCAGCTTGCATATTAACTATGGCTACACCTTC
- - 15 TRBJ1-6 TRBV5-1 CASSLDGTGNSPLHF TGCGCCAGCAGCTTGGATGGGACGGGAAATTCACCCCTCCACTTT
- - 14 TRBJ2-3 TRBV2 CASKGGTSTDTQYF TGTGCCAGCAAGGGTGGGACTAGCACAGATACGCAGTATTTT
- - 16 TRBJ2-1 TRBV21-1 CASSKGAGSGNNEQFF TGTGCCAGCAGCAAAGGAGCGGGAAGTGGGAACAATGAGCAGTTCTTC
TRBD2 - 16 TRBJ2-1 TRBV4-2 CASSPRTSAQYNEQFF TGTGCCAGCAGCCCGCGGACTAGCGCTCAATACAATGAGCAGTTCTTC
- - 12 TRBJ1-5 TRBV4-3 CASSHIGEAQHF TGCGCCAGCAGCCACATAGGGGAGGCCCAGCATTTT
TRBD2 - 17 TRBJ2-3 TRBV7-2 CASSFRLAGDRTDTQYF TGTGCCAGCAGCTTCCGACTAGCGGGGGATCGCACAGATACGCAGTATTTT
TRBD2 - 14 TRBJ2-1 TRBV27 CASRRTSAYNEQFF TGTGCCAGCAGGCGGACTAGCGCGTACAATGAGCAGTTCTTC
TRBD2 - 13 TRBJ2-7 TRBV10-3 CAISGNSGPEQYF TGTGCCATCAGTGGGAATAGCGGGCCCGAGCAGTACTTC
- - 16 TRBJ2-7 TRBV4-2 CASSQDRGMRIDEQYF TGTGCCAGCAGCCAAGATAGAGGGATGAGAATAGACGAGCAGTACTTC
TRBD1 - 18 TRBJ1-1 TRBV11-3 CASSLGGGQGLMNTEAFF TGTGCCAGCAGCTTAGGTGGGGGACAGGGCCTTATGAACACTGAAGCTTTCTTT